The T cell receptor beta chain under discussion was sequenced for a study of CD8+ T cells in alopecia areata. Study outcomes and limitations: Lesional scalp exceeded normal scalp in clonality, especially in alopecia totalis/universalis.

V was trimmed by 1 base and J by 5 bases, leaving 12 bases between them. This CDR3 spans 15 amino acids. Germline V CDR1 and CDR2: LNHDA, SQIVND (reference sequence). In each case, RNA was isolated and then reverse transcribed into cDNA as the sequencing template. The assay was immunoSEQ multiplex PCR, and TCRdb's table has in-frame clones only and misses some. The sample lists 140,000 or so clones; 51% were seen once. This clone was seen a few times. What it binds is not known. This clonotype was obtained from a human donor with alopecia areata. The V call is TRBV19, the J call TRBJ2-1; D uncertain. The sequenced sample was CD4+ T cells sorted from blood, obtained at week 0. CDR3 nucleotides: TGTGCCAGTAGTATAGGGTATCAAGGAAACAATGAGCAGTTCTTC. Protein sequence: CASSIGYQGNNEQFF.